These T cell receptor beta chains were read from a single sample in a study of regulatory T cells in long-lasting Graves disease. TCRdb fed the multiplex PCR reads into MiXCR, producing one record per CDR3 protein. The sample records over 500,000 distinct CDR3 sequences, approximately 15% being singletons. Separately, the same data were catalogued under a study of T cells in Graves' hyperthyroidism and ophthalmopathy.

The sequenced sample was peripheral blood mononuclear cells (PBMCs), obtained at new diagnosis, from a patient treated with antithyroid drugs. Source of these receptors: a woman under 40 with Graves disease. The CDR3 runs from the conserved cysteine through the conserved F or W. Fields, in order: D gene, clone size, J gene, CDR3 length, V gene, CDR3 protein, CDR3 DNA. A D gene is named only where the DNA matches it firmly. Clone size appears in some rows only: once, few, many, or a class for an expanded clone.

d_call: NA; clone_size: many; j_call: TRBJ1-1; cdr3_length: 12; v_call: TRBV6-1; cdr3_aa: CASMIRGTEAFF; cdr3_nt: TGTGCCAGCATGATACGTGGCACTGAAGCTTTCTTT
d_call: NA; clone_size: many; j_call: TRBJ2-5; cdr3_length: 11; v_call: TRBV28; cdr3_aa: CASSTEETQYF; cdr3_nt: TGTGCCAGCAGTACAGAAGAGACCCAGTACTTC
d_call: TRBD2; clone_size: NA; j_call: TRBJ2-3; cdr3_length: 14; v_call: TRBV6-1; cdr3_aa: CASMREGGTDTQYF; cdr3_nt: TGTGCCAGCATGAGGGAGGGAGGCACAGATACGCAGTATTTT
d_call: NA; clone_size: few; j_call: TRBJ1-5; cdr3_length: 14; v_call: TRBV19; cdr3_aa: CATRRQVFDQPQHF; cdr3_nt: TGTGCCACCAGAAGACAGGTCTTCGATCAGCCCCAGCATTTT
d_call: NA; clone_size: NA; j_call: TRBJ2-6; cdr3_length: 15; v_call: TRBV18; cdr3_aa: CASSQLSPGTNVLTF; cdr3_nt: TGTGCCAGCTCACAACTAAGCCCCGGGACCAACGTCCTGACTTTC
d_call: NA; clone_size: NA; j_call: TRBJ2-1; cdr3_length: 16; v_call: TRBV9; cdr3_aa: CASSVDVGVYYNEQFF; cdr3_nt: TGTGCCAGCAGCGTAGACGTGGGAGTTTACTACAATGAGCAGTTCTTC
d_call: NA; clone_size: many; j_call: TRBJ1-4; cdr3_length: 14; v_call: TRBV28; cdr3_aa: CASSLGGADEKLFF; cdr3_nt: TGTGCCAGCAGTTTGGGGGGCGCGGACGAAAAACTGTTTTTT
d_call: TRBD1; clone_size: few; j_call: TRBJ1-2; cdr3_length: 14; v_call: TRBV28; cdr3_aa: CASSTQGAIYGYTF; cdr3_nt: TGTGCCAGCAGTACACAGGGGGCAATCTATGGCTACACCTTC
d_call: NA; clone_size: many; j_call: TRBJ1-2; cdr3_length: 15; v_call: TRBV7-2; cdr3_aa: CASTPNYGGTYGYTF; cdr3_nt: TGTGCCAGCACGCCTAACTACGGGGGTACCTATGGCTACACCTTC
d_call: NA; clone_size: NA; j_call: TRBJ2-5; cdr3_length: 15; v_call: TRBV10-3; cdr3_aa: CAISALSGEGGTQYF; cdr3_nt: TGTGCCATCAGTGCTTTGTCGGGAGAGGGAGGGACCCAGTACTTC
d_call: NA; clone_size: NA; j_call: TRBJ2-1; cdr3_length: 14; v_call: TRBV29-1; cdr3_aa: CSVYYAEKPNEQFF; cdr3_nt: TGCAGCGTTTATTATGCCGAGAAACCGAATGAGCAGTTCTTC
d_call: NA; clone_size: few; j_call: TRBJ1-1; cdr3_length: 17; v_call: TRBV18; cdr3_aa: CASSFSFGFSGNTEAFF; cdr3_nt: TGTGCCAGCTCTTTCTCCTTCGGTTTTTCGGGGAACACTGAAGCTTTCTTT
d_call: NA; clone_size: NA; j_call: TRBJ1-6; cdr3_length: 14; v_call: TRBV30; cdr3_aa: CAWSKKRGNSPLHF; cdr3_nt: TGTGCCTGGAGCAAAAAAAGGGGGAATTCACCCCTCCACTTT
d_call: NA; clone_size: NA; j_call: TRBJ1-4; cdr3_length: 16; v_call: TRBV7-6; cdr3_aa: CASSLTAVATNEKLFF; cdr3_nt: TGTGCCAGCAGCTTAACTGCGGTTGCAACTAATGAAAAACTGTTTTTT
d_call: NA; clone_size: NA; j_call: TRBJ1-5; cdr3_length: 12; v_call: TRBV12-3/TRBV12-4; cdr3_aa: CASSFGEGPQHF; cdr3_nt: TGTGCCAGCAGTTTCGGCGAGGGGCCCCAGCATTTT
d_call: TRBD1; clone_size: many; j_call: TRBJ1-1; cdr3_length: 13; v_call: TRBV6-2/TRBV6-3; cdr3_aa: CASVTGGRPQAFF; cdr3_nt: TGTGCCAGCGTAACAGGGGGAAGGCCTCAAGCTTTCTTT
d_call: NA; clone_size: many; j_call: TRBJ2-7; cdr3_length: 12; v_call: TRBV29-1; cdr3_aa: CSVAASSYEQYF; cdr3_nt: TGCAGCGTTGCGGCCAGCTCCTACGAGCAGTACTTC
d_call: TRBD1; clone_size: NA; j_call: TRBJ2-2; cdr3_length: 15; v_call: TRBV20-1; cdr3_aa: CSARTGLGGIGELFF; cdr3_nt: TGCAGTGCCAGGACAGGCTTGGGCGGCATCGGGGAGCTGTTTTTT
d_call: NA; clone_size: NA; j_call: TRBJ1-5; cdr3_length: 13; v_call: TRBV6-5; cdr3_aa: CASSYFGDQPQHF; cdr3_nt: TGTGCCAGCAGTTACTTTGGGGATCAGCCCCAGCATTTT
d_call: NA; clone_size: few; j_call: TRBJ2-2; cdr3_length: 17; v_call: TRBV15; cdr3_aa: CATSRDKSTANTGELFF; cdr3_nt: TGTGCCACCAGCAGAGATAAATCTACTGCTAACACCGGGGAGCTGTTTTTT
d_call: TRBD2; clone_size: many; j_call: TRBJ2-3; cdr3_length: 18; v_call: TRBV15; cdr3_aa: CATSRRVGLAGWFDTQYF; cdr3_nt: TGTGCCACCAGCAGACGTGTCGGACTAGCGGGATGGTTTGATACGCAGTATTTT
d_call: NA; clone_size: many; j_call: TRBJ1-1; cdr3_length: 14; v_call: TRBV12-3/TRBV12-4; cdr3_aa: CASSLGTPNTEAFF; cdr3_nt: TGTGCCAGCAGTTTAGGGACACCGAACACTGAAGCTTTCTTT
d_call: NA; clone_size: many; j_call: TRBJ1-3; cdr3_length: 15; v_call: TRBV7-2; cdr3_aa: CASSLAGGTGNTIYF; cdr3_nt: TGTGCCAGCAGCTTAGCGGGGGGGACTGGAAACACCATATATTTT
d_call: NA; clone_size: many; j_call: TRBJ2-3; cdr3_length: 16; v_call: TRBV3-1; cdr3_aa: CASSLNVGIGTDTQYF; cdr3_nt: TGTGCCAGCAGCCTAAACGTTGGGATCGGCACAGATACGCAGTATTTT
d_call: NA; clone_size: many; j_call: TRBJ2-3; cdr3_length: 15; v_call: TRBV6-5; cdr3_aa: CASSYSGERSDTQYF; cdr3_nt: TGTGCCAGCAGTTATTCCGGCGAACGATCAGATACGCAGTATTTT
d_call: NA; clone_size: many; j_call: TRBJ1-5; cdr3_length: 11; v_call: TRBV7-9; cdr3_aa: CASSRDSFQHF; cdr3_nt: TGTGCCAGCAGCCGCGACAGTTTTCAGCATTTT
d_call: NA; clone_size: many; j_call: TRBJ2-3; cdr3_length: 14; v_call: TRBV28; cdr3_aa: CASSLGLGTDTQYF; cdr3_nt: TGTGCCAGCAGCCTCGGCCTTGGGACAGATACGCAGTATTTT
d_call: NA; clone_size: few; j_call: TRBJ1-6; cdr3_length: 16; v_call: TRBV10-2; cdr3_aa: CASSYGSPADNSPLHF; cdr3_nt: TGTGCCAGCAGTTACGGCTCTCCCGCTGATAATTCACCCCTCCACTTT
d_call: NA; clone_size: NA; j_call: TRBJ1-6; cdr3_length: 15; v_call: TRBV14; cdr3_aa: CASSLPGLGNSPLHF; cdr3_nt: TGTGCCAGCAGCCTCCCGGGACTAGGGAATTCACCCCTCCACTTT
d_call: TRBD1; clone_size: NA; j_call: TRBJ1-5; cdr3_length: 16; v_call: TRBV19; cdr3_aa: CASRFGIRQGVRPQHF; cdr3_nt: TGTGCCAGTAGATTCGGGATCCGGCAGGGGGTCCGGCCCCAGCATTTT
d_call: NA; clone_size: once; j_call: TRBJ2-7; cdr3_length: 13; v_call: TRBV10-3; cdr3_aa: CAISGPGGDEQYF; cdr3_nt: TGTGCCATCAGCGGACCCGGGGGAGACGAGCAGTACTTC
d_call: NA; clone_size: many; j_call: TRBJ1-3; cdr3_length: 16; v_call: TRBV6-9; cdr3_aa: CASSYSPAISGNTIYF; cdr3_nt: TGTGCCAGCAGTTACTCTCCCGCGATCTCTGGAAACACCATATATTTT
d_call: TRBD2; clone_size: NA; j_call: TRBJ2-3; cdr3_length: 13; v_call: TRBV12-3/TRBV12-4; cdr3_aa: CASKSGRTGTQYF; cdr3_nt: TGTGCCAGCAAAAGCGGGAGGACCGGTACGCAGTATTTT
d_call: NA; clone_size: few; j_call: TRBJ1-2; cdr3_length: 12; v_call: TRBV5-6; cdr3_aa: CASSRINYGYTF; cdr3_nt: TGTGCCAGCAGCCGAATTAACTATGGCTACACCTTC
d_call: NA; clone_size: few; j_call: TRBJ1-2; cdr3_length: 14; v_call: TRBV18; cdr3_aa: CASNDREIYYGYTF; cdr3_nt: TGTGCCAGCAATGACAGAGAAATTTACTATGGCTACACCTTC